Given below is one T cell receptor beta chain in context. Its specificity is unknown. These data belong to a study of vaccination and CD4 T cells after COVID-19. In the study overall: PCR on nasal swabs identified SARS-CoV-2 in convalescent patients, of whom nine were mild and one severe. In culture, cells were exposed to overlapping spike peptides from SARS-CoV-2, HCoV-NL63, HCoV-OC43 and HCoV-229E.

An Oncomine TCR Beta short-read assay was used to sequence the DNA from cultured CD4+ T cells. TCRdb independently ran MiXCR on the PCR reads; one entry per CDR3 protein. The sample yields a few thousand distinct CDR3 sequences, about two thirds seen once. Treatment described: roughly 10-day PBMC culture with coronavirus spike peptide pools or control peptides (ViraFEST assay). The authors replaced half the medium with fresh IL-2 medium on days 3 and 7. Material for sequencing was CD4+ T cells from blood, cultured in vitro. This receptor was taken from a human donor who had recovered from COVID-19.

The CDR3 protein is CATSEGQGAWETQYF. As DNA, the CDR3 is TGTGCCACCAGTGAGGGGCAGGGGGCGTGGGAGACCCAGTACTTC. The gene calls are TRBV24-1 and TRBJ2-5, with TRBD1 matching 8 bases. Germline assignment: CDR1 KGHDR and CDR2 SFDVKD. Trimming at V came to 4 bases and at J to 5 bases, leaving 8 bases not matched to a gene. The length of the CDR3 is 15 residues.